Sequencing of this T cell receptor (beta chain) was carried out in a study of cytomegalovirus exposure and HLA in healthy donors. Vbeta (60) and Jbeta (13) primers were used in the PCR. Only in-frame clones appear in the TCRdb table, and some are missing; sequencing was by immunoSEQ multiplex PCR. This sample has around 130,000 clones, with around 70% found just once. With respect to this clone: The antigen remains unidentified.

The study's findings and limits: Later on, an analysis showed TCR association rates differing by HLA locus, with DRB1 the most and HLA-C the fewest. Excluded were some V segments that proved indistinguishable, including TRBV6-2 and TRBV6-3.

Germline CDR1 is SGDLS and CDR2 is YYNGEE. The CDR3 is 15 residues long. Germline trimming cut 6 bases from V and 0 bases from J; bases unmatched to any gene: 7. The donors (healthy individuals) were bone marrow donors. The clonotype comes from a human donor in good health. The V call is TRBV9, the J call TRBJ2-5; 8 positions agree with TRBD2. Source material: PBMCs. The CDR3 bases are TGTGCCAGCACCTACGGGGGGGCGTACCAAGAGACCCAGTACTTC. Protein product: CASTYGGAYQETQYF.